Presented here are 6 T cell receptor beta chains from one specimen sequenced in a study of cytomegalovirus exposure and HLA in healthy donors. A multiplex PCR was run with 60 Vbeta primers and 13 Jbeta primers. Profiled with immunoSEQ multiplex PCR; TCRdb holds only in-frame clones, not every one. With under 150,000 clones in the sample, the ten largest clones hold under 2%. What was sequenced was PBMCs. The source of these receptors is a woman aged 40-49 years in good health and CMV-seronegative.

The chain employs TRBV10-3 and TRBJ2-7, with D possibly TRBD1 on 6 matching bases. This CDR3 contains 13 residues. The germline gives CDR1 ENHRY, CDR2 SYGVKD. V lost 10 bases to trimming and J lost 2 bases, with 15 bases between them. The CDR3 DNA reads TGTGCCACCACCCACAGGGAAACCTACGAGCAGTACTTC. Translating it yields CATTHRETYEQYF.

This CDR3 is CASSGQQGFTEAFF. The CDR3 region has the DNA TGTGCCAGCAGTGGGCAACAGGGGTTTACTGAAGCTTTCTTT. V usage is TRBV2 and J usage is TRBJ1-1; 7 positions agree with TRBD1. V dropped 4 bases and J dropped 5; count of bases not matched to a gene: 7. The CDR3 has 14 amino acids. Looked up from germline, CDR1 is SNHLY and CDR2 is FYNNEI. Using reference TRBV2 and TRBJ1-1 for the parts outside the CDR3, the full variable domain is EPEVTQTPSHQVTQMGQEVILRCVPISNHLYFYWYRQILGQKVEFLVSFYNNEISEKSEIFDDQFSVERPDGSNFTLKIRSTKLEDSAMYFCASSGQQGFTEAFFGQGTRLTVV.

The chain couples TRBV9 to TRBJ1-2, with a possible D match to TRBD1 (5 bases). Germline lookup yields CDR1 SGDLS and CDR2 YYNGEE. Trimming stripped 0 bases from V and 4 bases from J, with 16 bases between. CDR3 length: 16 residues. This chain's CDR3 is CASSVGAGIEGYGYTF. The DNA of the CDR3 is TGTGCCAGCAGCGTAGGGGCAGGGATTGAAGGCTATGGCTACACCTTC.

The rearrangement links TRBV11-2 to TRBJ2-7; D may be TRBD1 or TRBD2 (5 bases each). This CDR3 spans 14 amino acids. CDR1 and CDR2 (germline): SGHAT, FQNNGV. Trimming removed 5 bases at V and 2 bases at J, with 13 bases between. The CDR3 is CASSLSMGAYEQYV. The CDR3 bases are TGTGCCAGCAGCCTTTCTATGGGGGCCTACGAGCAGTACGTC.

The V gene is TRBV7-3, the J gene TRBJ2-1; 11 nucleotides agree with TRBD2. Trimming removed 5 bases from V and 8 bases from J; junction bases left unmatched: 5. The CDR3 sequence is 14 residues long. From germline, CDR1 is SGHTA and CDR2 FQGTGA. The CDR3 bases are TGTGCCAGCAGCCCCGGGACTAGCGGTTATGAGCAGTTCTTC. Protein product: CASSPGTSGYEQFF.

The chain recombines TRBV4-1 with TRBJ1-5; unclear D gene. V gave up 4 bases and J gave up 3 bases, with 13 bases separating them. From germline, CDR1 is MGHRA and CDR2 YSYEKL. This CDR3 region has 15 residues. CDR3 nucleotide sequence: TGCGCCAGCAGCCTTACCGGGAGGGACAATCAGCCCCAGCATTTT. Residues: CASSLTGRDNQPQHF.